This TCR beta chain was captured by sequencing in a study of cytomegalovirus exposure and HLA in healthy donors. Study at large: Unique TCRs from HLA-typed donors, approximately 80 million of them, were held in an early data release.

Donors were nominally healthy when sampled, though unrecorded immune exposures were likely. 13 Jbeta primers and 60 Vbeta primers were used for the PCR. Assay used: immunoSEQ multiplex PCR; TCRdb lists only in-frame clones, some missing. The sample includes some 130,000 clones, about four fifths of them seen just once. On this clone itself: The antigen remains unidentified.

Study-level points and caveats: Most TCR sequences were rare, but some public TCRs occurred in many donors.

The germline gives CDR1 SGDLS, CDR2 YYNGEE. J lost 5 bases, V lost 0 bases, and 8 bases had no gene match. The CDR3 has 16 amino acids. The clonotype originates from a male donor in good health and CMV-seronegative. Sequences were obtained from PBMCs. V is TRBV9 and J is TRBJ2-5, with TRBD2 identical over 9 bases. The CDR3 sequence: CASSVEWRGGPETQYF. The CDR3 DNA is TGTGCCAGCAGCGTAGAGTGGCGGGGGGGCCCCGAGACCCAGTACTTC.